In this sample, the clone carrying this T cell receptor beta chain turned up a few times. Its antigen remains unknown. Of the isolated RNA, all was reverse transcribed, and so the sequenced material was expressed TCRB transcripts. TCRdb keeps only in-frame clones here, not all; method: immunoSEQ multiplex PCR. This table has a few hundred thousand clones, approximately 9.9% appearing once. The data stem from a study of beta chain features in type 1 diabetes. Study-level findings and limits: Researchers could not determine here whether HLA type influences TCRB rearrangement. The naive, central memory and Treg TCRB repertoires looked more alike in patients than they did in healthy donors. VDJ junctions sequenced from type 1 diabetes patients showed fewer insertions and more deletions.

Per germline, CDR1 SGHTA and CDR2 FQGNSA. V shed 1 base and J 5 bases; nucleotides not matched to a gene: 7. The CDR3 sequence is 17 residues long. Via CD45RO/CCR7/CD25/CD127/CD95/CD27, cells of the CD4+ naive, central memory, regulatory and stem cell-like memory subsets were sorted. The TCR comes from a woman aged 30 to 39 in good health. Sample: naive CD4+ T cells from blood. The gene calls are TRBV7-2 and TRBJ2-3; TRBD2 matches at 12 bases. The CDR3: CASSLGLAGGPQDTQYF. The CDR3, as DNA: TGTGCCAGCAGCTTAGGGCTAGCGGGAGGGCCGCAAGATACGCAGTATTTT.